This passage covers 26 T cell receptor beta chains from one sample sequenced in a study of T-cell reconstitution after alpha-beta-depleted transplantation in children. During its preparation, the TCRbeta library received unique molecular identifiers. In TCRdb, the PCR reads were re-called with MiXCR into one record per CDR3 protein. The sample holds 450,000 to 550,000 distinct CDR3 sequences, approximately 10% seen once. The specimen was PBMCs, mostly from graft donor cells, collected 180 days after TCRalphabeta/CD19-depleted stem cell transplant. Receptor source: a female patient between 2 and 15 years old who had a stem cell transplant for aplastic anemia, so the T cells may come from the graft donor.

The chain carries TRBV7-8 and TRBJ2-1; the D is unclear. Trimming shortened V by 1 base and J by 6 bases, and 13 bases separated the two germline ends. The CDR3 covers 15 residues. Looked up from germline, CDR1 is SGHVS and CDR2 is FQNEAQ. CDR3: CASSLDASLGNEQFF. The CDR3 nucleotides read TGTGCCAGCAGCTTAGACGCGTCCTTGGGCAATGAGCAGTTCTTC. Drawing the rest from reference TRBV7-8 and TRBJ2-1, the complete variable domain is GAGVSQSPRYKVAKRGQDVALRCDPISGHVSLFWYQQALGQGPEFLTYFQNEAQLDKSGLPSDRFFAERPEGSVSTLKIQRTQQEDSAVYLCASSLDASLGNEQFFGPGTRLTVL.

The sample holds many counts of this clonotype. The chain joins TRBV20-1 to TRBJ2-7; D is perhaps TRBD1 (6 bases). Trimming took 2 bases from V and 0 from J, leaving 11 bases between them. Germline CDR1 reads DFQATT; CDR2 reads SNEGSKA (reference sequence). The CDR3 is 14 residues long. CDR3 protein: CSARLQGYSYEQYF. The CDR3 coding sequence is TGCAGTGCTAGACTACAGGGATACTCCTACGAGCAGTACTTC.

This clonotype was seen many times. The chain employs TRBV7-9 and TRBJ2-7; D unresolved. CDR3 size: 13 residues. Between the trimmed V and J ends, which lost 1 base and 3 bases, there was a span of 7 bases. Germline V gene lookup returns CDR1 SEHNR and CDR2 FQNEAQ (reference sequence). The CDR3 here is CASSLGASYEQYF. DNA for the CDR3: TGTGCCAGCAGCTTAGGGGCTAGCTACGAGCAGTACTTC.

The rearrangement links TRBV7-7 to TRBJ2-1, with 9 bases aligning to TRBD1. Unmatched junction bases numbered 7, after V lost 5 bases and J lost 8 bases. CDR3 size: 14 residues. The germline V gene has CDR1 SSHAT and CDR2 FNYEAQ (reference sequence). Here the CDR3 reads CASSPWTGEHEQFF. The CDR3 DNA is TGTGCCAGCAGCCCTTGGACAGGGGAGCATGAGCAGTTCTTC.

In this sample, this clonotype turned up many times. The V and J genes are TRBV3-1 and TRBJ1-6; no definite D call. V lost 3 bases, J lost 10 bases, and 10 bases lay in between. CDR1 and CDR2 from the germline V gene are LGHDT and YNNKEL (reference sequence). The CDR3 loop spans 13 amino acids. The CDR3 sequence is CASSHQNESPLHF. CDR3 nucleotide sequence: TGTGCCAGCAGCCACCAAAACGAATCACCCCTCCACTTT.

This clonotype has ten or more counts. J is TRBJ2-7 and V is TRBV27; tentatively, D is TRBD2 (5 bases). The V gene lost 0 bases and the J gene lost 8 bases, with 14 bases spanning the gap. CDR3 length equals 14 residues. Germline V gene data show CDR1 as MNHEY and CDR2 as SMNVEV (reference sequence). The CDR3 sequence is CASSLSVRRSKQYF. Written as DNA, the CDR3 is TGTGCCAGCAGTTTATCGGTGCGGAGGTCCAAGCAGTACTTC.

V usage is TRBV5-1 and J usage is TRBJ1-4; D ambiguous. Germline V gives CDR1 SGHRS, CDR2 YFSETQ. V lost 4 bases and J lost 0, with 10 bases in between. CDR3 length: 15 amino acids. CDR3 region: CASSPEFATNEKLFF. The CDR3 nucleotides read TGCGCCAGCAGCCCAGAGTTTGCAACTAATGAAAAACTGTTTTTT.

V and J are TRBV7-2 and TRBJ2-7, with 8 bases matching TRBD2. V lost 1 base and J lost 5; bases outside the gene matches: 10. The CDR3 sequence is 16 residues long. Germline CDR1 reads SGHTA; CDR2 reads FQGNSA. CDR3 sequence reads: CASSLGPGTRAHEQYV. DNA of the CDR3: TGTGCCAGCAGCTTAGGCCCCGGGACTAGGGCCCACGAGCAGTACGTC.

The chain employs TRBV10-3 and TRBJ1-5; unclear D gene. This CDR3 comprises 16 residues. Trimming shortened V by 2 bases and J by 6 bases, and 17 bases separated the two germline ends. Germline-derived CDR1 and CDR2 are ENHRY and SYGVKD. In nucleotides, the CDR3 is TGTGCCATCAGTGAGGTCGAGGATAAGGAAAGTCAGCCCCAGCATTTT. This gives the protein CAISEVEDKESQPQHF.

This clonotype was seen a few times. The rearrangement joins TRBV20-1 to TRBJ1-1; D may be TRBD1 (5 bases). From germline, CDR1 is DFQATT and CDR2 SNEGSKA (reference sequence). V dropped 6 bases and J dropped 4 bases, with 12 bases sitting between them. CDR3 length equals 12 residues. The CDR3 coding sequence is TGCAGTGCCAGGGTAAGGAGCACTGAAGCTTTCTTT. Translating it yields CSARVRSTEAFF.

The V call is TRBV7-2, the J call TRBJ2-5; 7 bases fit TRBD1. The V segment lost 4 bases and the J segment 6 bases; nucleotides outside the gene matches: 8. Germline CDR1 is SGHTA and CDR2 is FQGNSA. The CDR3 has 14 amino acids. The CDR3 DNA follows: TGTGCCAGCAGCTCTCCGACAGGGAGACAGACCCAGTACTTC. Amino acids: CASSSPTGRQTQYF.

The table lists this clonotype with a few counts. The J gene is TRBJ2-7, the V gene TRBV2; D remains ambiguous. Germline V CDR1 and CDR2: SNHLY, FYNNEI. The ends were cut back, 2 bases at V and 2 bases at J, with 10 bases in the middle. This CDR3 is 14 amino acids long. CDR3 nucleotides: TGTGCCAGCAGTGAAAGCCCCGGCCCCTACGAGCAGTACTTC. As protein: CASSESPGPYEQYF.

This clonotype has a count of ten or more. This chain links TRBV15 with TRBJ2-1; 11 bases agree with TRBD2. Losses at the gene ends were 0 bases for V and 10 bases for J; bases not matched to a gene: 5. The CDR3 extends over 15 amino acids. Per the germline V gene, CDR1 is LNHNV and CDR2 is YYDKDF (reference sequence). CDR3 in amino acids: CATSRELAGAWEQFF. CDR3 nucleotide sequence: TGTGCCACCAGCAGAGAACTAGCGGGAGCATGGGAGCAGTTCTTC.

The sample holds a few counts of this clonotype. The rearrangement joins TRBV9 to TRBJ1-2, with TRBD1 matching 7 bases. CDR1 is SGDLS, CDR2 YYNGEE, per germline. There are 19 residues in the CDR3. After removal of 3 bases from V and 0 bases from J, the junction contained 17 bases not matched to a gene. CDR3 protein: CASSGRDRRHPGANYGYTF. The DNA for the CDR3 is TGTGCCAGCAGCGGCCGGGACAGACGCCACCCCGGGGCTAACTATGGCTACACCTTC.

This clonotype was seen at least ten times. CDR3 amino acids: CASSLVWQGEVEAFF. CDR3 nucleotide sequence: TGTGCCAGCAGCTTGGTGTGGCAGGGCGAAGTTGAAGCTTTCTTT. The rearrangement links TRBV5-6 to TRBJ1-1, with D tentatively TRBD1 (5 bases). The germline V gene has CDR1 SGHDT and CDR2 YYEEEE. Trimming took 0 bases from V and 7 from J, leaving 16 bases between them. The CDR3 totals 15 residues.

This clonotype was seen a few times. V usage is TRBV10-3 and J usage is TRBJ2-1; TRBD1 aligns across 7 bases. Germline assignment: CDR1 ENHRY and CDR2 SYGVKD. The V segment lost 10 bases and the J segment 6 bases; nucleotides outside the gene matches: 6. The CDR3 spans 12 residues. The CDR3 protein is CATSGTVNEQFF. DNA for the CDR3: TGTGCCACCTCCGGGACAGTCAATGAGCAGTTCTTC.

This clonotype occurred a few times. The CDR3 loop is CASSSDVRTRETQYF. The CDR3 nucleotides are TGTGCCAGCAGCTCGGACGTCAGAACAAGGGAGACCCAGTACTTC. The chain combines TRBV7-8 with TRBJ2-5; D is unresolved. Germline V CDR1 and CDR2: SGHVS, FQNEAQ. V lost 4 bases, J lost 5 bases, and 17 bases lay in between. This CDR3 spans 15 amino acids. The full variable domain, completed using reference TRBV7-8 and TRBJ2-5, is GAGVSQSPRYKVAKRGQDVALRCDPISGHVSLFWYQQALGQGPEFLTYFQNEAQLDKSGLPSDRFFAERPEGSVSTLKIQRTQQEDSAVYLCASSSDVRTRETQYFGPGTRLLVL.

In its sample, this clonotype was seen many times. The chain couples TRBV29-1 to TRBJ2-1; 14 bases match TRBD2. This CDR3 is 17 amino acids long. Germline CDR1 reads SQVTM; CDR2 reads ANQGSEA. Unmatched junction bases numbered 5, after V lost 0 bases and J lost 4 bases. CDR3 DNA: TGCAGCGTTGAAGAGGGACTAGCGGGAGTTTTTTACAATGAGCAGTTCTTC. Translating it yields CSVEEGLAGVFYNEQFF.

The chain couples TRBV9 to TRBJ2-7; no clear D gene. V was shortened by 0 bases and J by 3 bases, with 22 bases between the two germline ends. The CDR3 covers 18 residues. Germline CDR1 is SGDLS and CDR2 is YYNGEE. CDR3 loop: CASSVEVGTTQNDYEQYV. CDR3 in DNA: TGTGCCAGCAGCGTAGAGGTCGGAACCACCCAAAACGACTACGAGCAGTACGTC.

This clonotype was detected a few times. The CDR3 reads CASSRVQGSLHF. The CDR3 DNA follows: TGTGCCAGCAGTCGCGTTCAAGGAAGCCTCCACTTT. The genes are TRBV25-1 and TRBJ1-6; D gene ambiguous. V was pared by 5 bases and J by 15 bases, with 14 bases between. Germline loops: CDR1 MGHDK, CDR2 SYGVNS. This CDR3 is built from 12 residues.

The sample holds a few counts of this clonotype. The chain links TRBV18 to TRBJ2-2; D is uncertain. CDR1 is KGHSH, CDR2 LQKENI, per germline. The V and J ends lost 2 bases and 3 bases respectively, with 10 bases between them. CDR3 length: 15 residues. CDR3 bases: TGTGCCAGCTCACCATTCCCCCGGGACACCGGGGAGCTGTTTTTT. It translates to CASSPFPRDTGELFF.

In nucleotides, the CDR3 is TGCGCCAGCAGCTTGGTATACAGATTGGATGGCTACACCTTC. This translates into CASSLVYRLDGYTF. This chain uses TRBV5-1 with TRBJ1-2; D is unclear. This CDR3 is 14 amino acids long. V lost 0 bases to trimming and J lost 6 bases, with 12 bases between them. Germline CDR1 SGHRS, CDR2 YFSETQ.

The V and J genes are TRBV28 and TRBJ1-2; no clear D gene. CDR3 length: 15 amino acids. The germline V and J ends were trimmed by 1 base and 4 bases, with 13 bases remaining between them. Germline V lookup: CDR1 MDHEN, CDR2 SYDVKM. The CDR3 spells CASSLFTGRGYGYTF. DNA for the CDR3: TGTGCCAGCAGTTTATTCACGGGGAGAGGCTATGGCTACACCTTC.

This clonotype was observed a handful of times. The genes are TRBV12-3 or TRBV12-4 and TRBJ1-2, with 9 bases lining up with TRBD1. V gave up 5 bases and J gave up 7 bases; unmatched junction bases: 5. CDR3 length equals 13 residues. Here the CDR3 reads CASSPGQGVGYTF. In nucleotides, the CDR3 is TGTGCCAGCAGTCCGGGACAGGGAGTTGGCTACACCTTC.

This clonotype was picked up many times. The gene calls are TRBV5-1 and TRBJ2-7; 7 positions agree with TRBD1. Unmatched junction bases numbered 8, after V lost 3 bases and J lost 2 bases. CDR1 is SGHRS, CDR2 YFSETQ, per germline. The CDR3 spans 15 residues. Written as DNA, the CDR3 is TGCGCCAGCAGCTACCTACAGGGGACCGCCTACGAGCAGTACTTC. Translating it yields CASSYLQGTAYEQYF.

The CDR3 sequence is CSAKGRLADSYNEQFF. The CDR3 coding sequence is TGCAGTGCTAAGGGGAGACTAGCGGATTCCTACAATGAGCAGTTCTTC. The chain combines TRBV20-1 with TRBJ2-1, with TRBD2 matching over 9 bases. The CDR3 sequence is 16 residues long. Germline assignment: CDR1 DFQATT and CDR2 SNEGSKA (reference sequence). Unmatched junction bases numbered 8, after V lost 4 bases and J lost 1 base.